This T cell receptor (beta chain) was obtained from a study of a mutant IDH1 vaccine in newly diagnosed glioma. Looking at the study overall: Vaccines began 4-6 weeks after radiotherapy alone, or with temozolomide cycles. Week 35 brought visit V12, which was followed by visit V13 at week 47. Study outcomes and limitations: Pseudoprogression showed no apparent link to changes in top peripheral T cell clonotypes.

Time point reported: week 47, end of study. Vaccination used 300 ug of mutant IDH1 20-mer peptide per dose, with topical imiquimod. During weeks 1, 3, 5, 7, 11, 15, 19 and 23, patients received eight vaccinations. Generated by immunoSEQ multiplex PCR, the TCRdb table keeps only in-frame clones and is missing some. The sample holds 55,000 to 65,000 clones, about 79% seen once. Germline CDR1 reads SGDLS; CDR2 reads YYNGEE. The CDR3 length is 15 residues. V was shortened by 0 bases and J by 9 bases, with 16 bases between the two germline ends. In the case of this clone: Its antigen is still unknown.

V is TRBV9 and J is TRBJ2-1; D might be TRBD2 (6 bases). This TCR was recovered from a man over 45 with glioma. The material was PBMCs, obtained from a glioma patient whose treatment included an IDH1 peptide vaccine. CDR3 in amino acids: CASSVGGETASEQFF. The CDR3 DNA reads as TGTGCCAGCAGCGTAGGGGGGGAGACAGCCTCTGAGCAGTTCTTC.